The 32 T cell receptor beta chains below were found in one sample sequenced in a study of shared clonotypes between healthy human individuals. Sequencing used immunoSEQ multiplex PCR; TCRdb keeps in-frame clones, though not all of them. Among roughly 660,000 clones listed, about nine tenths were seen once. The sequenced material came from memory CD8+ T cells from PBMCs. Subset noted: CD45RO+ cells pooled with CCR7-negative TemRA cells. The origin of the receptors is a man aged 18 to 29 in good health. Some clones in this sample may be carry-over from other donors' samples.

The chain uses TRBV29-1 and TRBJ2-7; 11 bases map to TRBD2. CDR1 is SQVTM and CDR2 is ANQGSEA in the germline V gene. V was pared by 1 base and J by 3 bases, with 14 bases of the junction left unmatched. The CDR3 has 18 residues. The CDR3 nucleotides are TGCAGCGTTGAAGCCGTAGCGGGAGGGCCGTTAGGCAACTACGAGCAGTACTTC. It translates to CSVEAVAGGPLGNYEQYF.

J is TRBJ2-1 and V is TRBV4-3, with 7 nucleotides matching TRBD2. The CDR3 spans 17 residues. J lost 2 bases, V lost 3 bases, and 10 bases had no gene match. Germline V gene sequence: CDR1 LGHNA, CDR2 YSLEER. CDR3: CASSHILGRETYNEQFF. CDR3 in DNA: TGCGCCAGCAGCCACATTTTAGGGCGGGAGACCTACAATGAGCAGTTCTTC.

Here the CDR3 reads CATSSRRFGPISYEQYF. In DNA form, the CDR3 reads TGTGCCACCAGCTCCAGACGATTTGGACCGATCTCCTACGAGCAGTACTTC. The chain employs TRBV15 and TRBJ2-5, with D unclear. The assigned J gene may be wrong: the sequence end matches TRBJ2-7 better. The germline gives CDR1 LNHNV, CDR2 YYDKDF (reference sequence). The CDR3 consists of 17 residues.

This clone occurred once. The chain uses TRBV5-4 and TRBJ2-5; maybe TRBD2 (6 bases). Between the trimmed V and J ends, which lost 4 bases and 5 bases, there was a span of 18 bases. The V gene's germline CDR1 is SGHNT and CDR2 YYREEE (reference sequence). The CDR3 consists of 15 residues. The DNA of the CDR3 is TGTGCCAGCAGCCCCCGGCGGGGTGATTGGGAGACCCAGTACTTC. This gives the protein CASSPRRGDWETQYF.

The V call is TRBV19, the J call TRBJ2-6; D ambiguous. Germline V gene sequence: CDR1 LNHDA, CDR2 SQIVND (reference sequence). Trimming took 2 bases from V and 2 from J, leaving 7 bases between them. This CDR3 has 15 residues. DNA for the CDR3: TGTGCCAGTAGTATAATGGGCGCTGGGGCCAACGTCCTGACTTTC. As protein: CASSIMGAGANVLTF.

V is TRBV11-2 and J is TRBJ2-1, with 10 nucleotides matching TRBD2. The V segment lost 1 base and the J segment 5 bases; nucleotides outside the gene matches: 8. This CDR3 has 17 residues. CDR1 is SGHAT, CDR2 FQNNGV, per germline. In nucleotides, the CDR3 is TGTGCCAGCAGCTTAGCTAGAGCGGGAGGGCCCGACAATGAGCAGTTCTTC. It specifies CASSLARAGGPDNEQFF.

This rearrangement joins TRBV28 to TRBJ2-2, with 9 bases that match TRBD2. CDR1 and CDR2 from the germline V gene are MDHEN and SYDVKM. The CDR3 runs to 19 residues. J was trimmed by 1 base and V by 4 bases; bases with no gene match: 13. In DNA form, the CDR3 reads TGTGCCAGCAGTTCAGAATGGGAGATACTAGCGGGGAACACCGGGGAGCTGTTTTTT. The encoded protein is CASSSEWEILAGNTGELFF.

V usage is TRBV5-1 and J usage is TRBJ2-2; perhaps D is TRBD1 or TRBD2 (5 bases each). Germline V gene lookup returns CDR1 SGHRS and CDR2 YFSETQ. Trimming cost V 4 bases and J 6 bases, with 25 bases left between them. The CDR3 is 18 amino acids. The CDR3 DNA reads TGCGCCAGCAGCCAGAAGACCCCGGGACGGATTCTCCCCGGGGAGCTGTTTTTT. This sequence encodes CASSQKTPGRILPGELFF. Using reference TRBV5-1 and TRBJ2-2 for the parts outside the CDR3, the full variable domain is KAGVTQTPRYLIKTRGQQVTLSCSPISGHRSVSWYQQTPGQGLQFLFEYFSETQRNKGNFPGRFSGRQFSNSRSEMNVSTLELGDSALYLCASSQKTPGRILPGELFFGEGSRLTVL.

This clone was recorded once. The J gene is TRBJ2-7, the V gene TRBV27; TRBD1 matches 8 bases. Unmatched junction bases numbered 5, after V lost 3 bases and J lost 4 bases. Germline V CDR1 and CDR2: MNHEY, SMNVEV (reference sequence). The CDR3 has 14 amino acids. The CDR3 DNA is TGTGCCAGCAGTTTTTCAGGGGGCGTTTACGAGCAGTACTTC. Its protein product is CASSFSGGVYEQYF.

The chain joins TRBV6-1 to TRBJ2-7; D uncertain. Germline lookup yields CDR1 MNHNS and CDR2 SASEGT. V was trimmed by 4 bases and J by 6 bases, leaving 13 bases between them. This CDR3 spans 13 amino acids. The CDR3 spells CASSGGSTGEQYF. In DNA, the CDR3 is TGTGCCAGCAGTGGGGGTAGCACCGGCGAGCAGTACTTC.

This chain links TRBV5-6 with TRBJ1-4, with D maybe TRBD1 (6 bases). The CDR3 consists of 16 residues. The germline gives CDR1 SGHDT, CDR2 YYEEEE. The V end was cut by 3 bases, the J end by 7 bases, with 19 bases between. CDR3: CASSSGLRGQGEKLFF. Here the CDR3 DNA reads TGTGCCAGCAGCTCCGGTCTCCGGGGGCAGGGTGAAAAACTGTTTTTT.

This chain connects TRBV7-7 to TRBJ2-2, with D unclear. CDR3 length: 14 amino acids. V lost 1 base to trimming and J lost 6 bases, with 9 bases between them. The germline gives CDR1 SSHAT, CDR2 FNYEAQ (reference sequence). The CDR3 is CASSLEMDAGELFF. The DNA for the CDR3 is TGTGCCAGCAGCTTAGAGATGGATGCCGGGGAGCTGTTTTTT.

V is TRBV10-3 and J is TRBJ2-2, with 12 bases lining up with TRBD2. Germline V CDR1 and CDR2: ENHRY, SYGVKD. V lost 10 bases to trimming and J lost 3 bases; unmatched junction nucleotides: 9. This CDR3 is built from 16 residues. CDR3 DNA sequence: TGTGCCACCCTGACTAGCGGGAGTGAGGACACCGGGGAGCTGTTTTTT. Translation: CATLTSGSEDTGELFF.

V gene TRBV4-3 combines with J gene TRBJ1-2, with D possibly TRBD1 on 6 matching bases. The CDR3 contains 15 residues. Germline-derived CDR1 and CDR2 are LGHNA and YSLEER. Trimming shortened V by 2 bases and J by 6 bases, and 16 bases separated the two germline ends. The CDR3 loop reads CASSQSRGGFDGYTF. The DNA for the CDR3 is TGCGCCAGCAGCCAAAGCAGGGGCGGATTCGATGGCTACACCTTC.

The chain carries TRBV29-1 and TRBJ2-7, with D perhaps TRBD2 (6 bases). This CDR3 contains 13 residues. Between the trimmed V and J ends, which lost 6 bases and 2 bases, there was a span of 14 bases. Germline CDR1 and CDR2: SQVTM and ANQGSEA. DNA of the CDR3: TGCAGCGTCCCCGCGGGGCCAGCCTACGAGCAGTACTTC. It translates to CSVPAGPAYEQYF.

Note on this clone: This sample also contains other DNA sequences that code for the same CDR3. This chain uses TRBV9 with TRBJ2-1; 8 bases map to TRBD2. The CDR3 runs 16 residues. After removal of 3 bases from V and 0 bases from J, the junction contained 5 bases not matched to a gene. The germline V gene encodes CDR1 SGDLS and CDR2 YYNGEE. The CDR3 DNA reads as TGTGCCAGCAGCGCCCCCAGCGGGAGCTCCTACAATGAGCAGTTCTTC. Amino acids: CASSAPSGSSYNEQFF.

The rearrangement links TRBV6-1 to TRBJ1-2; the match to TRBD1 covers 10 bases. CDR3 length: 15 amino acids. Germline loops: CDR1 MNHNS, CDR2 SASEGT. Unmatched junction bases numbered 7, after V lost 4 bases and J lost 5 bases. Here the CDR3 DNA reads TGTGCCAGCAGTGGAGGGGACAGGGGTCGTTATGGCTACACCTTC. Translated, it gives CASSGGDRGRYGYTF.

This chain uses TRBV21-1 with TRBJ2-6; no check of the table's D call, TRBD1, against the DNA was made. TRBV21-1 is a pseudogene locus. The CDR3 spans 17 residues. CDR3 sequence (DNA): TGTGCCAGCAGCAAAGGGACAGGGTCCTCTGGGGCCAACGTCCTGACTTTC. Protein product: CASSKGTGSSGANVLTF.

This clone has just one count. J is TRBJ2-2 and V is TRBV10-1, with D perhaps matching TRBD2 (6 bases). The CDR3 is made up of 14 amino acids. Trimming took off 9 bases at V and 5 bases at J, with 16 bases between the two ends. The germline V gene has CDR1 WNHNN and CDR2 SYGVQD (reference sequence). CDR3 sequence: CARGDWTITGELFF. The DNA of the CDR3 is TGCGCCAGGGGCGACTGGACTATTACCGGGGAGCTGTTTTTT.

Written as DNA, the CDR3 is TGTGCCATCCGGCCCCCGGGCGAGCAGTACTTC. This translates into CAIRPPGEQYF. The rearrangement uses TRBV10-3 and TRBJ2-7; D is unresolved. Germline V gene lookup returns CDR1 ENHRY and CDR2 SYGVKD. The CDR3 is 11 residues long. V was clipped by 8 bases and J by 6 bases, with 11 bases between them.

This clone was observed a few times. The rearrangement uses TRBV9 and TRBJ1-5; D is perhaps TRBD1 (5 bases). The V end was cut by 3 bases, the J end by 5 bases, with 12 bases between. Germline CDR1 reads SGDLS; CDR2 reads YYNGEE. This CDR3 is 14 amino acids long. The CDR3 nucleotides read TGTGCCAGCAGCGATCGGGACGGGGATCAGCCCCAGCATTTT. This gives the protein CASSDRDGDQPQHF.

V and J are TRBV7-8 and TRBJ2-7, with D unresolved. CDR1 and CDR2 from the germline V gene are SGHVS and FQNEAQ. V lost 8 bases and J 4 bases, leaving 9 bases between the germline ends. This CDR3 contains 11 residues. CDR3 loop: CASGRIYEQYF. For the CDR3, the DNA is TGTGCCAGCGGCCGGATTTACGAGCAGTACTTC.

This clone has only one observation. The rearrangement joins TRBV19 to TRBJ1-5; tentatively, D is TRBD1 (6 bases). CDR1 is LNHDA, CDR2 SQIVND, per germline (reference sequence). This CDR3 comprises 16 residues. The V end lost 4 bases, the J end lost 5 bases, and 18 bases lay between the germline ends. The CDR3 protein is CASSTPIWGRDQPQHF. DNA of the CDR3: TGTGCCAGTAGTACCCCTATCTGGGGGCGGGATCAGCCCCAGCATTTT. Full variable domain (remainder filled in from reference TRBV19 and TRBJ1-5): DGGITQSPKYLFRKEGQNVTLSCEQNLNHDAMYWYRQDPGQGLRLIYYSQIVNDFQKGDIAEGYSVSREKKESFPLTVTSAQKNPTAFYLCASSTPIWGRDQPQHFGDGTRLSIL.

V usage is TRBV7-8 and J usage is TRBJ2-7, with D perhaps matching TRBD1 (6 bases). Germline lookup yields CDR1 SGHVS and CDR2 FQNEAQ. The CDR3 covers 15 residues. V was pared by 3 bases and J by 3 bases, with 15 bases between. The CDR3 sequence: CASSFRTVSFYEQYF. The CDR3 DNA is TGTGCCAGCAGCTTTAGGACAGTCTCCTTCTACGAGCAGTACTTC.

The chain links TRBV6-4 to TRBJ1-4; D might be TRBD1 (6 bases). This CDR3 comprises 17 residues. From germline, CDR1 is MRHNA and CDR2 SNTAGT. Trimming pared 5 bases from V and 2 bases from J, leaving 18 bases between. The CDR3 loop is CASSYLPGQGTNEKLFF. CDR3 sequence (DNA): TGTGCCAGCAGTTACCTCCCGGGCCAGGGGACTAATGAAAAACTGTTTTTT.

A few counts support this clone. The chain combines TRBV21-1 with TRBJ1-1. TRBV21-1 is a documented pseudogene. The CDR3 runs 19 residues. The CDR3 nucleotides read TGTGCCAGCAGCAAAGCGCCCCCCCTGAACACTGGGGGAGGGACTGAAGCTTTCTTT. This encodes CASSKAPPLNTGGGTEAFF.

The rearrangement uses TRBV14 and TRBJ2-2; a weak D match, TRBD2 (6 bases). With 1 base removed from V and 4 bases from J, the gap between germline ends came to 16 bases. CDR1 and CDR2 (germline): SGHDN, FVKESK. This CDR3 region has 17 residues. CDR3 amino acids: CASSQGLWRDRTGELFF. The CDR3 DNA sequence: TGTGCCAGCAGCCAAGGTCTCTGGCGGGATCGCACCGGGGAGCTGTTTTTT.

To note about this clone: This sample includes further DNA sequences coding for the same CDR3. The V and J genes are TRBV7-9 and TRBJ1-2, with D possibly matching TRBD1 (5 bases). The V end lost 1 base, the J end lost 2 bases, and 5 bases lay between the germline ends. The CDR3 sequence is 13 residues long. Looked up from germline, CDR1 is SEHNR and CDR2 is FQNEAQ (reference sequence). CDR3 region: CASSLGTNYGYTF. The CDR3 coding sequence is TGTGCCAGCAGCTTAGGGACAAACTATGGCTACACCTTC.

The V and J genes are TRBV5-4 and TRBJ1-1; TRBD1 aligns across 11 bases. The V and J ends lost 2 bases and 6 bases, in that order; junction bases with no gene match: 6. The CDR3 extends over 15 amino acids. The germline V gene encodes CDR1 SGHNT and CDR2 YYREEE (reference sequence). The CDR3 region is CASSFGGQGAPEAFF. The CDR3 DNA reads TGTGCCAGCAGCTTTGGAGGACAGGGGGCGCCTGAAGCTTTCTTT.

Only one count was recorded for this clone. A read error may explain this, as a much larger clone is one base away. The same CDR3 can be traced to other DNA sequences in this sample. The rearrangement uses TRBV10-3 and TRBJ2-2; 12 nucleotides match TRBD2. The CDR3 extends over 17 amino acids. Germline CDR1 and CDR2: ENHRY and SYGVKD. In DNA, the CDR3 is TGTGCTATCACCAATCTAGCGGGAGGGCCGAACACCGGGGAGCTGTTTTTT. Residues: CAITNLAGGPNTGELFF.

The chain recombines TRBV28 with TRBJ2-7; 8 bases agree with TRBD1. The V segment lost 7 bases and the J segment 3 bases; nucleotides outside the gene matches: 5. CDR1 is MDHEN, CDR2 SYDVKM, per germline. The CDR3 runs 13 residues. Written as DNA, the CDR3 is TGTGCCAGCACTCGACAGGGGATCTACGAGCAGTACTTC. It translates to CASTRQGIYEQYF.

This clone occurred once. Germline and junction disagree at one end, which may indicate a read error. The rearrangement links TRBV10-3 to TRBJ2-7; possible D gene TRBD2, 5 bases. The CDR3 runs 12 residues. CDR1 and CDR2 from the germline V gene are ENHRY and SYGVKD. The CDR3 bases are TGTGCCATCAGCGGCCCCGACGGGGTATGGAACTTC. Translation: CAISGPDGVWNF.